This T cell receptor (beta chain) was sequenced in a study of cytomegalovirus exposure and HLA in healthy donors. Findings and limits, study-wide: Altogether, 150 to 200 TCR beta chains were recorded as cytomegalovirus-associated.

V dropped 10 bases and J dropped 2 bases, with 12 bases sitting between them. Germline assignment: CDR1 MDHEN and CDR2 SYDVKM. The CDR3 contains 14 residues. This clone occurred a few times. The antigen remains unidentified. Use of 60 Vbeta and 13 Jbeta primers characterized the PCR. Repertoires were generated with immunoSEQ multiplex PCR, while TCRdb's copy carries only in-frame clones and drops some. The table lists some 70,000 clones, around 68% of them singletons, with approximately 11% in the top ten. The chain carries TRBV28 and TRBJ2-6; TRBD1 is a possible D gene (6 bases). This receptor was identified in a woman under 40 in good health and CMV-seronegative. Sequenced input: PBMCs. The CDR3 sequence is CATNRETGANVLTF. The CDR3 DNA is TGTGCCACCAACAGGGAAACTGGGGCCAACGTCCTGACTTTC.